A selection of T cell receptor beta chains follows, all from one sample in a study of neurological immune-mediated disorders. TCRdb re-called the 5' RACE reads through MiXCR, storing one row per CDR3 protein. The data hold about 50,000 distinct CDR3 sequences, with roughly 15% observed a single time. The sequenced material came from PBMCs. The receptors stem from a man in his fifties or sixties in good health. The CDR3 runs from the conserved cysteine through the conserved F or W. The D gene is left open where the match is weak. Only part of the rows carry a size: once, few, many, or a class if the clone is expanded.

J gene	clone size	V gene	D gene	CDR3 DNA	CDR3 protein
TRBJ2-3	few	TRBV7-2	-	TGTGCCAGCAGCTTAGCGCGACTCACAGATACGCAGTATTTT	CASSLARLTDTQYF
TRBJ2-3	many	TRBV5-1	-	TGCGCCAGCAGCTTCCAGGGTAGCACAGATACGCAGTATTTT	CASSFQGSTDTQYF
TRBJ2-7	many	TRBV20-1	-	TGCAGTGCTAGCCAGTCCGGGGCCGAGCAGTACTTC	CSASQSGAEQYF
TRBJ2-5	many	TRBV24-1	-	TGTGCCACCAGTGATTTGCGACAGCGCCAAGAGACCCAGTACTTC	CATSDLRQRQETQYF
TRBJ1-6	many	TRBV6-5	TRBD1	TGTGCCAGCAGTTCCGGGACAGTCGATAATTCACCCCTCCACTTT	CASSSGTVDNSPLHF
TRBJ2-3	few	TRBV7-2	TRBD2	TGTGCCAGCAGCAGTACTAGCGCCACAGATACGCAGTATTTT	CASSSTSATDTQYF
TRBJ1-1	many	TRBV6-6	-	TGTGCCAGCACCGTGGGGGGCCTTACTGAAGCTTTCTTT	CASTVGGLTEAFF
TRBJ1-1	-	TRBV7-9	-	TGTGCCAGCAGGATAGGGCGCTCGAACACTGAAGCTTTCTTT	CASRIGRSNTEAFF
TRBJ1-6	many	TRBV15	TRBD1	TGTGCCACCAGCAGAGATCGGGGACAGGGTACTAATTCACCCCTCCACTTT	CATSRDRGQGTNSPLHF
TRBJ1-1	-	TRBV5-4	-	TGTGCCAGCAGCTTGGTCGGGGACCACACTGAAGCTTTCTTT	CASSLVGDHTEAFF
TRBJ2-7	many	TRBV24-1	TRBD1	TGTGCCACCAGTGAACCGGGACAGGGGAGTTACGAGCAGTACTTC	CATSEPGQGSYEQYF
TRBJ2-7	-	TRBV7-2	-	TGTGCCAGCAGCTTTCTCCGGGGCTACGAGCAGTACTTC	CASSFLRGYEQYF
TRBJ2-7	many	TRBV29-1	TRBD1	TGCAGCGTTGAGGGACAGGCCTACGAGCAGTACTTC	CSVEGQAYEQYF
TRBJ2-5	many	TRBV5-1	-	TGCGCCAGCAGCCCCGTTACGACGGGGATAGGGGAGACCCAGTACTTC	CASSPVTTGIGETQYF
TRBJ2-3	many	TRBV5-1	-	TGCGCCAGCACAAGGGAGCCCAGGGCAGATACGCAGTATTTT	CASTREPRADTQYF
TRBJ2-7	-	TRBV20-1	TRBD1	TGCAGTGCTAACCCCCCGACAGGGGACTACGAGCAGTACTTC	CSANPPTGDYEQYF
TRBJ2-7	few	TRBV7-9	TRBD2	TGTGCCAGCAGCTTATGGCTAGCGGGAGATCGGTACGAGCAGTACTTC	CASSLWLAGDRYEQYF
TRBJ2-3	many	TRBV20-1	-	TGCAGTGCCCTGGGCACAGATACGCAGTATTTT	CSALGTDTQYF
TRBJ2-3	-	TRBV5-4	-	TGTGCCAGCAGGACCGGGACCCAGGCCACAGATACGCAGTATTTT	CASRTGTQATDTQYF
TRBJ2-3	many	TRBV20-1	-	TGCAGTGCTAGAGGCTCAGCGGCCACAGATACGCAGTATTTT	CSARGSAATDTQYF
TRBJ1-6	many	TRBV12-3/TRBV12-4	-	TGTGCCAGCAGCCTCGGGGGGGGGAATAATTCACCCCTCCACTTT	CASSLGGGNNSPLHF
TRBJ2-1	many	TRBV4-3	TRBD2	TGCGCCAGCAGCCCCAGACTAGCGGGAGAATTGAATGAGCAGTTCTTC	CASSPRLAGELNEQFF
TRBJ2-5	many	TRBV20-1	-	TGCAGTGGCATAGAGGGCAGGGAGACCCAGTACTTC	CSGIEGRETQYF
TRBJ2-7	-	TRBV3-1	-	TGTGCCAGCAGCCAGGGACAACCCTACGAGCAGTACTTC	CASSQGQPYEQYF
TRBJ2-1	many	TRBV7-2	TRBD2	TGTGCCAGCAGCTTAGCGGTGGCGGGGGTCAATGAGCAGTTCTTC	CASSLAVAGVNEQFF
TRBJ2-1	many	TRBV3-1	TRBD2	TGTGCCAGCAGCTCGCGACTAGCTCGGTACAATGAGCAGTTCTTC	CASSSRLARYNEQFF